These 6 T cell receptor beta chains share one sample of origin, sequenced in a study of blood T cell repertoires in COVID-19. Data came from immunoSEQ multiplex PCR; TCRdb stores just in-frame clones and leaves some out. Among approximately 52,000 clones listed, 65% to 90% were seen once. The sequencing sample was made of peripheral blood. The receptors here all came from a man aged 55 to 70 with acute or convalescent COVID-19.

The chain combines TRBV5-5 with TRBJ1-4; 12 nucleotides align to TRBD1. This CDR3 contains 16 residues. V lost 1 base and J lost 7; bases outside the gene matches: 5. The V gene's germline CDR1 is SGHKS and CDR2 YYEKEE (reference sequence). The CDR3 region is CASSLSGTGGGEKLFF. In DNA, the CDR3 is TGTGCCAGCAGCTTGAGCGGGACAGGGGGCGGTGAAAAACTGTTTTTT.

The CDR3 loop reads CASSYLGYRSSSNQPQHF. The CDR3 nucleotides are TGTGCCAGCAGTTACCTTGGTTACAGGTCTTCTAGCAATCAGCCCCAGCATTTT. The chain carries TRBV6-2 or TRBV6-3 and TRBJ1-5, with D tentatively TRBD1 (5 bases). This CDR3 spans 18 amino acids. Trimming left V 2 bases short and J 0 bases short, with 17 bases between. Germline lookup yields CDR1 MNHEY and CDR2 SVGEGT.

The V call is TRBV28, the J call TRBJ2-3; D might be TRBD1 (6 bases). V was trimmed by 0 bases and J by 4 bases, leaving 14 bases between them. The V gene's germline CDR1 is MDHEN and CDR2 SYDVKM. This CDR3 contains 16 residues. CDR3 sequence (DNA): TGTGCCAGCAGTTTATGGGCCGGACAGAGGGCAGATACGCAGTATTTT. It yields the protein CASSLWAGQRADTQYF.

The chain joins TRBV10-3 to TRBJ2-5; 12 nucleotides agree with TRBD2. The germline V gene encodes CDR1 ENHRY and CDR2 SYGVKD. Trimming took 6 bases from V and 2 from J; bases not matched to a gene: 7. The CDR3 has 16 amino acids. CDR3 DNA sequence: TGTGCCATCAGCGATGGACTAGCGGGACCACAAGAGACCCAGTACTTC. Encoded protein: CAISDGLAGPQETQYF.

The chain recombines TRBV14 with TRBJ2-2; D call uncertain. From germline, CDR1 is SGHDN and CDR2 FVKESK. CDR3 size: 13 residues. V dropped 3 bases and J dropped 7 bases, with 9 bases sitting between them. CDR3 DNA sequence: TGTGCCAGCAGCCATACTTCCCTCGGGGAGCTGTTTTTT. Protein sequence: CASSHTSLGELFF.

J is TRBJ2-7 and V is TRBV7-6, with D possibly being TRBD1 (5 bases). Between the trimmed V and J ends, which lost 0 bases and 3 bases, there was a span of 12 bases. Per the germline V gene, CDR1 is SGHVS and CDR2 is FNYEAQ. The CDR3 consists of 15 residues. CDR3 in DNA: TGTGCCAGCAGCTTAGCGGACGACAGCTACTACGAGCAGTACTTC. Protein sequence: CASSLADDSYYEQYF.